Below are 10 T cell receptor beta chains sequenced from a single sample in a study of multiple sclerosis patients with progressive multifocal leukoencephalopathy. TCRdb's table, derived via immunoSEQ multiplex PCR, lists solely in-frame clones and lacks some. The profile shows some 30,000 clones, about 90% of them singletons. Time point specified: 6 to 7 months of natalizumab therapy. The sample here was PBMCs, taken from a patient treated with natalizumab. The receptors come from a human donor with multiple sclerosis.

The chain carries TRBV7-2 and TRBJ2-7, with D maybe TRBD1 (6 bases). The CDR3 loop spans 14 amino acids. V was shortened by 1 base and J by 6 bases, with 13 bases between the two germline ends. Germline CDR1 and CDR2: SGHTA and FQGNSA. The CDR3 sequence: CASSLEGVLGEQYF. CDR3 DNA sequence: TGTGCCAGCAGCTTAGAGGGGGTCCTTGGCGAGCAGTACTTC.

V gene TRBV18 combines with J gene TRBJ1-4, with TRBD1 identical over 8 bases. CDR3 length: 14 amino acids. The germline V gene encodes CDR1 KGHSH and CDR2 LQKENI. V lost 6 bases to trimming and J lost 10 bases; unmatched junction nucleotides: 10. The CDR3 DNA reads TGTGCCAGCTCCCCGACAGGGGATGGCGGAAAACTGTTTTTT. Residues: CASSPTGDGGKLFF.

The V gene is TRBV27, the J gene TRBJ2-7, with D maybe TRBD1 (5 bases). The CDR3 loop spans 14 amino acids. V shed 4 bases and J shed 2 bases, with 12 bases lying between them. From germline, CDR1 is MNHEY and CDR2 SMNVEV (reference sequence). The CDR3 protein is CASSWGTTPYEQYF. CDR3 nucleotides: TGTGCCAGCAGTTGGGGCACTACCCCCTACGAGCAGTACTTC.

The chain uses TRBV7-2 and TRBJ2-7; D is uncertain. V lost 5 bases and J 0 bases, leaving 8 bases between the germline ends. The germline gives CDR1 SGHTA, CDR2 FQGNSA. The CDR3 totals 13 residues. Here the CDR3 reads CASSPSSSYEQYF. CDR3 in DNA: TGTGCCAGCAGCCCTTCTAGCTCCTACGAGCAGTACTTC.

The CDR3 DNA follows: TGCGCCAGCAGCCAAGAGCGTCAGGGCAATTCACCCCTCCACTTT. It yields the protein CASSQERQGNSPLHF. This chain uses TRBV4-1 with TRBJ1-6; a weak D match, TRBD1 (5 bases). Germline CDR1 MGHRA, CDR2 YSYEKL. The CDR3 contains 15 residues. V lost 0 bases to trimming and J lost 7 bases, with 10 bases between them.

The rearrangement links TRBV10-3 to TRBJ2-1, with 7 bases identical to TRBD2. The V segment lost 11 bases and the J segment 5 bases; nucleotides outside the gene matches: 3. This CDR3 region has 11 residues. CDR1 ENHRY and CDR2 SYGVKD come from the germline V gene. The CDR3 loop is CASGGDNEQFF. As DNA, the CDR3 is TGTGCCTCGGGAGGTGACAATGAGCAGTTCTTC.

The rearrangement uses TRBV5-1 and TRBJ1-1; D unclear. V was clipped by 5 bases and J by 1 base, with 9 bases between them. The CDR3 contains 13 residues. Germline assignment: CDR1 SGHRS and CDR2 YFSETQ. This CDR3 reads CASSGSRNTEAFF. DNA for the CDR3: TGCGCCAGCAGTGGGTCCCGGAACACTGAAGCTTTCTTT.

This clone qualifies as medium-sized (0.01 to 0.1%). This chain connects TRBV7-2 to TRBJ1-2; D unresolved. CDR3 length: 15 amino acids. From germline, CDR1 is SGHTA and CDR2 FQGNSA. V lost 5 bases and J 1 base, leaving 14 bases between the germline ends. The CDR3: CASSAELTSNYGYTF. CDR3 bases: TGTGCCAGCAGCGCCGAACTCACAAGTAACTATGGCTACACCTTC.

This clone was recorded a few times. The chain carries TRBV21-1 and TRBJ2-7. TRBV21-1 is a documented pseudogene. The CDR3 spans 14 residues. The CDR3 coding sequence is TGTGCCAGCAGCGAGCTGTTGGCAGCATACGAGCAGTACTTC. Encoded protein: CASSELLAAYEQYF.

The CDR3 loop reads CASSSQGYEQYF. The CDR3 DNA reads as TGTGCCAGCAGCTCACAGGGGTACGAGCAGTACTTC. The chain carries TRBV11-2 and TRBJ2-7; 7 nucleotides match TRBD1. The CDR3 is 12 amino acids. The V gene end was trimmed by 4 bases and the J gene end by 4 bases; junction bases not matched to a gene: 1. CDR1 and CDR2 from the germline V gene are SGHAT and FQNNGV.